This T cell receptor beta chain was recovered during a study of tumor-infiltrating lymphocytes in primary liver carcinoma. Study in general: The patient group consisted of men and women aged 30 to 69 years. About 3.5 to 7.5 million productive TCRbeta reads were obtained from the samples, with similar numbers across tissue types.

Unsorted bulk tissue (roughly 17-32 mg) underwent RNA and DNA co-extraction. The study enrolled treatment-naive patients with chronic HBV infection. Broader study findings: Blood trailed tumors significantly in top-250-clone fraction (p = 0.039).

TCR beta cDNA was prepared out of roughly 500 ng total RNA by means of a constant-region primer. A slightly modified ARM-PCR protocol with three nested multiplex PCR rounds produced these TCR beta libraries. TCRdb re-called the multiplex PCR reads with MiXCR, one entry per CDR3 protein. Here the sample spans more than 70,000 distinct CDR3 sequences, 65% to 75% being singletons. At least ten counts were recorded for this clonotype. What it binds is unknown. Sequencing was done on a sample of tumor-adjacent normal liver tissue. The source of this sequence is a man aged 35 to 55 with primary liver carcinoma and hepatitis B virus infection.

Here the CDR3 DNA reads TGTGCCAGCAGTGATGCGCAAGAGACCCAGTACTTC. Encoded protein: CASSDAQETQYF. The rearrangement links TRBV2 to TRBJ2-5; D ambiguous. CDR3 length equals 12 residues. The V and J ends lost 3 bases and 2 bases respectively, with 4 bases between them. Germline values: CDR1 SNHLY, CDR2 FYNNEI.